Given below is one TCR beta chain in context. The antigen is unknown. This sample was taken from a study of CD8+ T cells in alopecia areata. Study context: Treatment ran 6 to 18 months, with 6 months of follow-up afterward.

Regarding treatment: oral pan-JAK inhibitor, 5-10 mg twice daily. Study outcomes and limitations: Links between baseline CD8+ expansion and response need larger treated cohorts. Especially in alopecia totalis/universalis, lesional scalp showed greater clonality than normal scalp did.

The V and J ends lost 7 bases and 3 bases, in that order; junction bases with no gene match: 12. The CDR3 contains 15 residues. Germline V gene data show CDR1 as MNHEY and CDR2 as SVGAGI. Following RNA extraction, reverse transcription yielded cDNA that acted as the sequencing template. Method: immunoSEQ multiplex PCR; TCRdb's copy keeps in-frame clones and lacks some. The data show 100,000 to 150,000 clones, around 63% seen once. The TCR sequence derives from a human donor with alopecia areata. This specimen was CD4+ T cells sorted from blood, taken at week 4, from a patient treated with tofacitinib. The chain combines TRBV6-5 with TRBJ2-7; TRBD1 matches at 7 bases. The CDR3 sequence: CASTKARGLNYEQYF. CDR3 DNA: TGTGCCAGCACCAAAGCCAGGGGGTTGAACTACGAGCAGTACTTC.